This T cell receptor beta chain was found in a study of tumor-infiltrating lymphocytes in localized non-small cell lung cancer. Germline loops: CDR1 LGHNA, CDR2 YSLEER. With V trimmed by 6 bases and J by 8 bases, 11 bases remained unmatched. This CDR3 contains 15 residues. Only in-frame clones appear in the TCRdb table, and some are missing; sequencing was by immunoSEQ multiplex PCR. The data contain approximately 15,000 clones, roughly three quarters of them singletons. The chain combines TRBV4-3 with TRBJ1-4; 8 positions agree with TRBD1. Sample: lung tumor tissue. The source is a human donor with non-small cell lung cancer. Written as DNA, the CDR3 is TGCGCCAGCAGATCACAGGGGGGAGGGCGAGAAAAACTGTTTTTT. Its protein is CASRSQGGGREKLFF.